This TCR beta chain was obtained from a study of shared clonotypes between healthy human individuals. Study-level background: Each donor's CD8 memory used one plate, CD8 naive two, each CD4 subset three.

The study, taken as a whole, reports: All-four-donor shared clonotypes had higher generation probabilities than non-shared clonotypes did.

Turning to this clone: Antigen unknown.

The CDR3 length is 15 residues. Trimming removed 6 bases at V and 5 bases at J, with 17 bases between. In germline, CDR1 is MNHEY, CDR2 SMNVEV (reference sequence). Several immunoSEQ plates received, in even portions, the genomic DNA of each subset. Produced via immunoSEQ multiplex PCR; TCRdb's table is partial and in-frame only. This repertoire shows about 2,100,000 clones, just over 90% found once; its top ten account for under 2%. CD45RO-negative, CCR7-selected cells formed the naive CD8 fraction, which excluded terminally differentiated effector memory CD45RA+ cells. The TCR comes from a man younger than 35 in good health. Some clones in this sample may be carry-over from other donors' samples. This rearrangement joins TRBV27 to TRBJ2-1; either TRBD1 or TRBD2 may fit D (5 bases each). Sequences were obtained from naive CD8+ T cells from PBMCs. CDR3 DNA: TGTGCCAGCAGGCTTGGGGCAGGAGGCCACAATGAGCAGTTCTTC. Translation gives CASRLGAGGHNEQFF.